What follows are 30 T cell receptor beta chains derived from one specimen sequenced in a study of blood T cell repertoires in COVID-19. The method was immunoSEQ multiplex PCR; TCRdb's version includes in-frame clones alone and lacks a portion of them. Found here are approximately 300,000 clones, approximately 84% of them singletons; the top ten hold approximately 4.1%. Sequencing used PBMCs or T cells enriched from blood (not recorded which). These receptors all come from a man aged 30 to 39 who had recovered from COVID-19.

The chain carries TRBV24-1 and TRBJ2-3; TRBD2 matches at 10 bases. Unmatched junction bases numbered 14, after V lost 4 bases and J lost 2 bases. In germline, CDR1 is KGHDR, CDR2 SFDVKD. This CDR3 region has 19 residues. The CDR3, as DNA: TGTGCCACCAGTGACCTCGGGCTAGCGGGAGATCGCGACACAGATACGCAGTATTTT. Its translation is CATSDLGLAGDRDTDTQYF.

The J gene is TRBJ2-7, the V gene TRBV6-5, with 12 nucleotides matching TRBD2. CDR1 and CDR2 from the germline V gene are MNHEY and SVGAGI. After removal of 7 bases from V and 3 bases from J, the junction contained 4 bases not matched to a gene. The CDR3 is made up of 14 amino acids. This CDR3 reads CASIGLAGNYEQYF. The CDR3 DNA reads TGTGCCAGCATCGGACTAGCGGGAAACTACGAGCAGTACTTC.

This CDR3 reads CASSFSWETQYF. For the CDR3, the DNA is TGCGCCAGCAGCTTTAGTTGGGAGACCCAGTACTTC. The V gene is TRBV5-1, the J gene TRBJ2-5; no clear D gene. V lost 2 bases, J lost 5 bases, and 7 bases lay in between. The CDR3 totals 12 residues. Germline-derived CDR1 and CDR2 are SGHRS and YFSETQ.

This clone was seen only once. The rearrangement links TRBV5-1 to TRBJ2-1, with 13 bases identical to TRBD2. Germline values: CDR1 SGHRS, CDR2 YFSETQ. This CDR3 region has 14 residues. With V trimmed by 1 base and J by 8 bases, 0 bases remained unmatched. The CDR3 protein is CASSLTSGGDEQFF. For the CDR3, the DNA is TGCGCCAGCAGCTTGACTAGCGGGGGGGATGAGCAGTTCTTC.

This chain connects TRBV5-1 to TRBJ2-1; TRBD2 aligns across 9 bases. Losses at the gene ends were 0 bases for V and 0 bases for J; bases not matched to a gene: 7. The CDR3 extends over 18 amino acids. CDR1 is SGHRS, CDR2 YFSETQ, per germline. The CDR3 here is CASSLGSSGASSYNEQFF. In nucleotides, the CDR3 is TGCGCCAGCAGCTTGGGATCTAGCGGGGCGAGCTCCTACAATGAGCAGTTCTTC.

The genes are TRBV6-5 and TRBJ2-2; 11 bases are shared with TRBD1. The V and J ends lost 10 bases and 4 bases, in that order; junction bases with no gene match: 5. CDR3 size: 14 residues. Germline CDR1 MNHEY, CDR2 SVGAGI. The CDR3 region is CAILGQGATGELFF. The CDR3 region has the DNA TGTGCCATACTAGGACAGGGGGCCACCGGGGAGCTGTTTTTT.

This clone has just one count. The gene calls are TRBV18 and TRBJ2-6; D unresolved. The CDR3 extends over 13 amino acids. The germline V gene encodes CDR1 KGHSH and CDR2 LQKENI. The germline V and J ends were trimmed by 2 bases and 6 bases, with 5 bases remaining between them. The CDR3 protein is CASSPGQANVLTF. In DNA form, the CDR3 reads TGTGCCAGCTCACCAGGCCAGGCCAACGTCCTGACTTTC.

This chain joins TRBV11-2 and TRBJ2-1; 10 bases are a match to TRBD2. This CDR3 contains 16 residues. The germline gives CDR1 SGHAT, CDR2 FQNNGV. The junction had 5 bases not matched to a gene; V was cut back by 6 bases and J by 0 bases. CDR3 loop: CASSYTSGASYNEQFF. As DNA, the CDR3 is TGTGCCAGCAGTTACACTAGCGGGGCCTCCTACAATGAGCAGTTCTTC.

V and J are TRBV3-1 (or the pseudogene TRBV3-2) and TRBJ2-7; D perhaps matches TRBD2 (6 bases). Germline CDR1 reads LGHDT; CDR2 reads YNNKEL (reference sequence). This CDR3 contains 13 residues. Trimming left V 3 bases short and J 2 bases short, with 8 bases between. DNA for the CDR3: TGTGCCAGCAGCCAGGAGGGCCCCTACGAGCAGTACTTC. Its translation is CASSQEGPYEQYF.

The V and J genes are TRBV30 and TRBJ2-5; TRBD1 agrees at 11 bases. V was pared by 5 bases and J by 2 bases, with 7 bases of the junction left unmatched. CDR3 size: 15 residues. From germline, CDR1 is GTSNPN and CDR2 SVGIG (reference sequence). The CDR3 spells CAWGWTGGTQETQYF. The CDR3 DNA reads as TGTGCCTGGGGATGGACAGGGGGCACTCAAGAGACCCAGTACTTC.

A few counts support this clone. The V and J genes are TRBV12-2 and TRBJ1-2; whether TRBD1, the table's D call, matches the DNA was not checked. TRBV12-2 is tagged as a pseudogene. The CDR3 covers 22 residues. CDR3 in amino acids: CAHIRKKGEVRLKGGEGYGYTF. The CDR3 coding sequence is TGTGCCCACATTCGGAAAAAAGGCGAGGTACGCCTAAAAGGGGGCGAGGGCTATGGCTACACCTTC.

The J gene is TRBJ1-1, the V gene TRBV5-1; no clear D gene. The CDR3 contains 13 residues. V lost 0 bases to trimming and J lost 2 bases, with 5 bases between them. Per the germline V gene, CDR1 is SGHRS and CDR2 is YFSETQ. The CDR3 loop reads CASSLVLNTEAFF. Here the CDR3 DNA reads TGCGCCAGCAGCTTGGTCCTTAACACTGAAGCTTTCTTT.

The gene calls are TRBV25-1 and TRBJ1-1; 11 bases are a match to TRBD1. V was clipped by 2 bases and J by 4 bases; unmatched bases: 3. Germline V gene sequence: CDR1 MGHDK, CDR2 SYGVNS. The CDR3 sequence is 15 residues long. This chain's CDR3 is CASSEGQGARTEAFF. CDR3 DNA: TGTGCCAGCAGTGAAGGACAGGGGGCGCGCACTGAAGCTTTCTTT. The full variable domain, in which reference TRBV25-1 and TRBJ1-1 provide the parts outside the CDR3, is EADIYQTPRYLVIGTGKKITLECSQTMGHDKMYWYQQDPGMELHLIHYSYGVNSTEKGDLSSESTVSRIRTEHFPLTLESARPSHTSQYLCASSEGQGARTEAFFGQGTRLTVV.

The CDR3 DNA reads TGTGCCAGCAGCCAAGTAGCGGGATTCACAGATACGCAGTATTTT. Amino acid sequence: CASSQVAGFTDTQYF. This chain joins TRBV14 and TRBJ2-3, with TRBD2 identical over 8 bases. The V gene end was trimmed by 1 base and the J gene end by 2 bases; junction bases not matched to a gene: 2. Germline lookup yields CDR1 SGHDN and CDR2 FVKESK. This CDR3 has 15 residues.

The chain carries TRBV5-1 and TRBJ2-7; D gene ambiguous. This CDR3 has 12 residues. V was cut by 4 bases and J by 0 bases, with 5 bases left in between. Germline V CDR1 and CDR2: SGHRS, YFSETQ. The CDR3 here is CASSPSSYEQYF. In DNA, the CDR3 is TGCGCCAGCAGCCCGAGCTCCTACGAGCAGTACTTC.

The chain has TRBV28 and TRBJ1-2; TRBD1 matches 7 bases. The germline gives CDR1 MDHEN, CDR2 SYDVKM. CDR3 length: 14 residues. The junction had 6 bases not matched to a gene; V was cut back by 2 bases and J by 6 bases. The CDR3 loop is CASSLTTTGNGYTF. CDR3 bases: TGTGCCAGCAGTTTAACCACGACAGGGAATGGCTACACCTTC.

The J gene is TRBJ2-1, the V gene TRBV3-1 (or the pseudogene TRBV3-2), with 7 bases that match TRBD2. There are 15 residues in the CDR3. J lost 3 bases, V lost 4 bases, and 6 bases had no gene match. The germline gives CDR1 LGHDT, CDR2 YNNKEL (reference sequence). As DNA, the CDR3 is TGTGCCAGCAGCCTCAGGGTAGCGGGCTACAATGAGCAGTTCTTC. Translated, it gives CASSLRVAGYNEQFF.

The rearrangement links TRBV7-2 to TRBJ2-7, with 7 bases fitting TRBD1. Germline V gene data show CDR1 as SGHTA and CDR2 as FQGNSA. The CDR3 totals 14 residues. Germline trimming cut 4 bases from V and 3 bases from J; bases unmatched to any gene: 6. Here the CDR3 DNA reads TGTGCCAGCAGCTGGCCAGGGGGACACTACGAGCAGTACTTC. Translating it yields CASSWPGGHYEQYF.

The rearrangement links TRBV13 to TRBJ2-7, with D maybe TRBD2 (5 bases). The CDR3 spans 16 residues. Looked up from germline, CDR1 is PRHDT and CDR2 is FYEKMQ (reference sequence). V was shortened by 0 bases and J by 2 bases, with 14 bases between the two germline ends. The CDR3 here is CASSLGDSNRPYEQYF. In DNA, the CDR3 is TGTGCCAGCAGCTTAGGGGACTCCAACCGCCCCTACGAGCAGTACTTC.

This chain uses TRBV5-1 with TRBJ2-5; 7 bases line up with TRBD2. Trimming cost V 5 bases and J 3 bases; bases outside gene matches: 4. The CDR3 loop spans 13 amino acids. The germline V gene encodes CDR1 SGHRS and CDR2 YFSETQ. CDR3 residues: CASSLGGEETQYF. The DNA for the CDR3 is TGCGCCAGCAGTCTGGGGGGGGAAGAGACCCAGTACTTC. The complete variable domain, with remaining parts taken from reference TRBV5-1 and TRBJ2-5, reads KAGVTQTPRYLIKTRGQQVTLSCSPISGHRSVSWYQQTPGQGLQFLFEYFSETQRNKGNFPGRFSGRQFSNSRSEMNVSTLELGDSALYLCASSLGGEETQYFGPGTRLLVL.

This clone was counted ten times or more. The junction departs from the called germline gene at one end, perhaps through a read error. The V gene is TRBV7-8, the J gene TRBJ2-3; 10 bases map to TRBD2. The CDR3 covers 17 residues. Germline CDR1 reads SGHVS; CDR2 reads FQNEAQ. The CDR3 region is CASSLAGTSVATDTQYF. CDR3 bases: TGTGCCAGCAGCCTAGCAGGGACTAGCGTGGCCACAGATACGCAGTATTTT. Full variable domain (remainder filled in from reference TRBV7-8 and TRBJ2-3): GAGVSQSPRYKVAKRGQDVALRCDPISGHVSLFWYQQALGQGPEFLTYFQNEAQLDKSGLPSDRFFAERPEGSVSTLKIQRTQQEDSAVYLCASSLAGTSVATDTQYFGPGTRLTVL.

The chain links TRBV2 to TRBJ2-1; 9 bases agree with TRBD2. With 5 bases clipped from V and 4 bases from J, the junction kept 6 bases outside the gene matches. CDR1 and CDR2 (germline): SNHLY, FYNNEI. The CDR3 sequence is 15 residues long. CDR3 nucleotides: TGTGCCAGCAGTCAAACTAGCGGGCTTTACAATGAGCAGTTCTTC. Its protein product is CASSQTSGLYNEQFF.

V and J are TRBV6-5 and TRBJ2-3, with D tentatively TRBD2 (5 bases). CDR1 is MNHEY, CDR2 SVGAGI, per germline. V was clipped by 2 bases and J by 1 base, with 10 bases between them. CDR3 length: 15 amino acids. The chain's CDR3 is CASSYGLARTDTQYF. The CDR3 DNA reads as TGTGCCAGCAGTTACGGGTTAGCGCGCACAGATACGCAGTATTTT.

V gene TRBV3-1 (or the pseudogene TRBV3-2) combines with J gene TRBJ1-1; D possibly corresponds to TRBD1 (6 bases). There are 14 residues in the CDR3. Trimming cost V 4 bases and J 1 base, with 10 bases left between them. Germline values: CDR1 LGHDT, CDR2 YNNKEL (reference sequence). The CDR3 DNA is TGTGCCAGCAGCCCCGCGGACAGGAACACTGAAGCTTTCTTT. Encoded protein: CASSPADRNTEAFF.

The chain recombines TRBV11-3 with TRBJ1-2, with 7 bases matching TRBD1. Germline V gene lookup returns CDR1 SGHNT and CDR2 YENEEA. The CDR3 runs 15 residues. After removal of 5 bases from V and 4 bases from J, the junction contained 10 bases not matched to a gene. This CDR3 reads CASSEGAGDFYGYTF. In DNA form, the CDR3 reads TGTGCCAGCAGCGAGGGGGCAGGGGACTTCTATGGCTACACCTTC.

The chain combines TRBV5-4 with TRBJ1-2; TRBD1 matches 7 bases. The ends lost 5 bases at V and 2 bases at J; junction bases unmatched: 9. This CDR3 is 15 amino acids long. Germline CDR1 reads SGHNT; CDR2 reads YYREEE (reference sequence). As DNA, the CDR3 is TGTGCCAGCAGAATAGACAGGGTTAGGAACTATGGCTACACCTTC. Translation: CASRIDRVRNYGYTF.

The genes are TRBV11-2 and TRBJ2-5, with TRBD2 matching 7 bases. The CDR3 has 12 amino acids. The germline V gene encodes CDR1 SGHAT and CDR2 FQNNGV. V dropped 2 bases and J dropped 8; count of bases not matched to a gene: 2. In nucleotides, the CDR3 is TGTGCCAGCAGCTTATCTAGCGGAACCCAGTACTTC. Its translation: CASSLSSGTQYF.

J is TRBJ2-5 and V is TRBV5-1, with D perhaps matching TRBD1 (5 bases). This CDR3 is 12 amino acids long. The germline gives CDR1 SGHRS, CDR2 YFSETQ. The germline V and J ends were trimmed by 0 bases and 13 bases, with 13 bases remaining between them. CDR3 in DNA: TGCGCCAGCAGCTTGGAGCAACAGGTGCGGTACTTC. It yields the protein CASSLEQQVRYF.

V usage is TRBV10-2 and J usage is TRBJ2-7; a weak D match, TRBD1 (6 bases). The V and J ends lost 9 bases and 4 bases respectively, with 16 bases between them. The CDR3 length is 13 residues. Per germline, CDR1 WSHSY and CDR2 SAAADI. The chain's CDR3 is CASRSGTSYEQYF. The CDR3 bases are TGCGCCAGTAGGTCCGGGACAAGTTACGAGCAGTACTTC.

This chain uses TRBV29-1 with TRBJ2-2; tentative D call: TRBD2 (6 bases). Germline V lookup: CDR1 SQVTM, CDR2 ANQGSEA. V was clipped by 5 bases and J by 0 bases, with 10 bases between them. The CDR3 is 14 amino acids. The DNA of the CDR3 is TGCAGCGTTCAGGGACTTCCGAACACCGGGGAGCTGTTTTTT. This gives the protein CSVQGLPNTGELFF.